This T cell receptor beta chain is from a study of blood T cell repertoires in COVID-19. Study as a whole: There were acute and convalescent COVID-19 samples, and they came from the United States, Italy and Spain. Sample material is recorded as cDNA or gDNA derived from T cells, B-cell-depleted T cells, or PBMCs.

In the authors' workflow: Estimation of nucleated cell counts relied on the amplification of reference gene primers. TCRdb's copy holds only in-frame clones and misses some; the assay was immunoSEQ multiplex PCR. Clone size and V and J calls were adopted from that table, with D and trimming inferred from the DNA. The sample has 90,000 to 120,000 clones, around 83% seen once. The CDR3 totals 14 residues. Trimming pared 0 bases from V and 4 bases from J, leaving 9 bases between. Per the germline V gene, CDR1 is SEHNR and CDR2 is FQNEAQ (reference sequence). This rearrangement joins TRBV7-9 to TRBJ2-5, with D possibly TRBD2 on 5 matching bases. The clonotype comes from a woman in her seventies with acute or convalescent COVID-19. Sequencing used peripheral blood. The CDR3 reads CASSLAISGETQYF. The DNA for the CDR3 is TGTGCCAGCAGCTTAGCGATCAGCGGAGAGACCCAGTACTTC.